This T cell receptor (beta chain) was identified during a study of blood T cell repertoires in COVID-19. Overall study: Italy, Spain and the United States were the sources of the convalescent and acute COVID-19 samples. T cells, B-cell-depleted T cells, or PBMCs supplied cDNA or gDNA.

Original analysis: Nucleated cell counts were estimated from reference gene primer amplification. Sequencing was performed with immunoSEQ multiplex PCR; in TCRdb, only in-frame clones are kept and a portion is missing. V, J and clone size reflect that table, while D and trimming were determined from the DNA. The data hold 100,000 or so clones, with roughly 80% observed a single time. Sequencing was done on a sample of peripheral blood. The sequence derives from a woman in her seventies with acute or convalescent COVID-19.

The CDR3 loop reads CASSLGLAGNRNNEQFF. DNA for the CDR3: TGTGCCAGCAGTTTAGGTCTAGCGGGGAACCGGAACAATGAGCAGTTCTTC. The chain is built from TRBV28 and TRBJ2-1; 9 nucleotides agree with TRBD2. The CDR3 runs to 17 residues. The V segment lost 2 bases and the J segment 5 bases; nucleotides outside the gene matches: 10. The germline gives CDR1 MDHEN, CDR2 SYDVKM. Supplemented by reference TRBV28 and TRBJ2-1, the full variable domain reads DVKVTQSSRYLVKRTGEKVFLECVQDMDHENMFWYRQDPGLGLRLIYFSYDVKMKEKGDIPEGYSVSREKKERFSLILESASTNQTSMYLCASSLGLAGNRNNEQFFGPGTRLTVL.